This entry is about one T cell receptor beta chain. This clone's antigen is unknown. The CDR3 runs 14 residues from the cysteine to the phenylalanine. Nucleotide data are not available. CDR1 and CDR2 (MDHEN, SYDVKM) derive from the germline V gene. For both bulk and single-cell sequencing, libraries were prepared with the iRepertoire multiplex PCR system using TCR subtype-specific primers. Multiplex PCR with primers targeting V, D and J gene regions was used to generate bulk TCR beta libraries. Each sample contributed roughly 90-550 ng of RNA as input for preparing the bulk TCR library. Bulk TCR beta amplicons were sequenced on an Illumina MiSeq. In the original analysis: Quality control steps removed sample misassignments and low-quality sequencing reads. The amino acids lying between the V-gene Y[YFLI]C motif and the J-segment [FW]GXGT motif were defined as CDR3. TRBV and TRBJ gene assignments and CDR3 clonotypes followed the IMGT database. TRBV expression in each sample was normalized to the mean expression of the same gene in PBMC from approximately 44 healthy donors. TCRdb reprocessed the sequencing reads and holds a single record per CDR3 protein sequence, with no DNA. The V and J calls were determined by TCRdb, not by the authors. The sample table on file contains 6,000 or so distinct CDR3 sequences. The ten largest account for more than 25% of the sample.

This entry is derived from a study of T cells in severe cutaneous drug reactions (dated by TCRdb to about 2019). Context from the whole study: Recruitment took place between the early 2010s and the late 2010s, drawing patients from Taiwan, Thailand and a European registry network. Only patients with a probable or definite SJS/TEN or DRESS diagnosis by RegiSCAR criteria were enrolled. Assignment of the culprit drug relied on both the Naranjo algorithm and the ALDEN drug causality algorithm. Blister fluids/cells, PBMC and other biological samples were taken from patients in the acute stage or the recovery stage. Single-cell sequencing, quantitative PCR validation, functional assays and transgenic mouse experiments were combined with bulk TCR sequencing. The libraries were made with iRepertoire multiplex PCR, and the authors referred to a comparison in which iRepertoire and 5' RACE methods, with or without UMI, captured abundant clonotypes to a similar degree. Paper-wide results and their limitations: CBZ-SJS/TEN patients showed strongly increased TRBV12-4 usage, with an average of about 32% in blister cells and roughly 5% in PBMC. Whether the public TCR generalizes to SJS/TEN caused by other drugs was noted by the authors as still needing further study. A public TCRbeta CDR3, present at a mean of roughly 15% in all seven CBZ-SJS/TEN blister samples, was undetectable or scarce in PBMC from tolerant controls and healthy donors.

The donors whose samples were sequenced had carbamazepine-induced Stevens-Johnson syndrome or toxic epidermal necrolysis (CBZ-SJS/TEN). Patients with drug-induced severe cutaneous adverse reactions had T cell receptor repertoires profiled by next-generation sequencing to look for drug-specific clonotypes. RNA was isolated from either blister cells of skin lesions or peripheral blood mononuclear cells. Source material: cells from a skin blister. In light of the paper, this sample's cell subset or site label describes: unsorted cells from skin lesion blisters. The receptor was isolated from a human donor with toxic epidermal necrolysis, a severe cutaneous drug reaction. Recombination linked TRBV28 to TRBJ2-1. For the CDR3, the sequence is CASSFLLSLNEQFF.